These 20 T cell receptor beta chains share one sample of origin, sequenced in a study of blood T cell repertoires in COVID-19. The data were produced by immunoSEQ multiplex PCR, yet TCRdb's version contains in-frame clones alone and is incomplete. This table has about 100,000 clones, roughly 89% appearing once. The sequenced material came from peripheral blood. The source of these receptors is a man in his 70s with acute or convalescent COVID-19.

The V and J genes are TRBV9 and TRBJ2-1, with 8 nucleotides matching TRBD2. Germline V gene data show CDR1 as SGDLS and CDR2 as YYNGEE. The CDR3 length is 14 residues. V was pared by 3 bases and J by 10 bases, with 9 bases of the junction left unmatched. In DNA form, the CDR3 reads TGTGCCAGCAGCGCTCGACTAGCGTGGAGCGAGCAGTTCTTC. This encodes CASSARLAWSEQFF.

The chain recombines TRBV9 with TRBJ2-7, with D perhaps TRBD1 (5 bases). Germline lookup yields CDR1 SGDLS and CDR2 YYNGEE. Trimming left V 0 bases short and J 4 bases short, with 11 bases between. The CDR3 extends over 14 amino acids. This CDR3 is CASSVEPQGYEQYF. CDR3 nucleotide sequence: TGTGCCAGCAGCGTAGAACCCCAGGGTTACGAGCAGTACTTC.

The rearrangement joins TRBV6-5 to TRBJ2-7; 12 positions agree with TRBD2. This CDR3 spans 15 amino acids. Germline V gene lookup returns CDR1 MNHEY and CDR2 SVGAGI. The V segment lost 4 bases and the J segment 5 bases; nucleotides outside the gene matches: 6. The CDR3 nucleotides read TGTGCCAGCAGTTCCGGGACTAGCGGGTTCGACGAGCAGTACTTC. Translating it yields CASSSGTSGFDEQYF.

The CDR3 region is CASSPPGAGVNEQYF. The CDR3 DNA follows: TGTGCCAGCTCACCACCAGGAGCGGGAGTTAACGAGCAGTACTTC. The chain links TRBV18 to TRBJ2-7; 8 bases agree with TRBD2. V lost 0 bases, J lost 5 bases, and 6 bases stayed unmatched. Per germline, CDR1 KGHSH and CDR2 LQKENI. There are 15 residues in the CDR3.

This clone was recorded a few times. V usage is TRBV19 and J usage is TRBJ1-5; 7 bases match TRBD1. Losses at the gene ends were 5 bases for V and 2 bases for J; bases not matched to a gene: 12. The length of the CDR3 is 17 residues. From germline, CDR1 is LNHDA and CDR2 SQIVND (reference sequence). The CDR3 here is CASSDFALQGRNQPQHF. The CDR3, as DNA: TGTGCCAGTAGTGACTTTGCCCTACAGGGGCGCAATCAGCCCCAGCATTTT.

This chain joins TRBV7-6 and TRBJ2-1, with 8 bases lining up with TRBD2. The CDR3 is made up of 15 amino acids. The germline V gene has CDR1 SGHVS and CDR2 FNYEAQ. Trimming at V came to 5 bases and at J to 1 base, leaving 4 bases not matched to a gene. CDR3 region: CASSVTSGSYNEQFF. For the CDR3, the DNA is TGTGCCAGCAGCGTAACTAGCGGTTCCTACAATGAGCAGTTCTTC.

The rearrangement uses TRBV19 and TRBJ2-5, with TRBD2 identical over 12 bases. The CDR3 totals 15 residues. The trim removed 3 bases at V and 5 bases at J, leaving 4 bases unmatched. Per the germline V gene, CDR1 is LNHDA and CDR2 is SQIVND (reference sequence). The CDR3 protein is CASSIRLAGEETQYF. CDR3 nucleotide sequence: TGTGCCAGTAGTATCCGACTAGCGGGAGAGGAGACCCAGTACTTC.

The CDR3 DNA is TGTGCCAGCAGTTACGGGCAGGGAAGGTACGAGCAGTACTTC. Translating gives CASSYGQGRYEQYF. The chain combines TRBV6-2 or TRBV6-3 with TRBJ2-7; TRBD1 is a possible D gene (5 bases). The germline V and J ends were trimmed by 2 bases and 4 bases, with 12 bases remaining between them. Germline V gives CDR1 MNHEY, CDR2 SVGEGT. The CDR3 length is 14 residues.

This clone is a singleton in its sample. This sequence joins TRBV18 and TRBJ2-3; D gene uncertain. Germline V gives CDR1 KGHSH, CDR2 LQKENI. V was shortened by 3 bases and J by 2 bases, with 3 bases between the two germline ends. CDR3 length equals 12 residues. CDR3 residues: CASSPYTDTQYF. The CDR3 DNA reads TGTGCCAGCTCACCTTACACAGATACGCAGTATTTT.

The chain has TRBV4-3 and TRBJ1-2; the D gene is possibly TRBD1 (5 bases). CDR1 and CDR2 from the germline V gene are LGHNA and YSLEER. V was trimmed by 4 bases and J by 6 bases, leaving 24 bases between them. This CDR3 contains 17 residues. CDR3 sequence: CASSLLILRGGGNGYTF. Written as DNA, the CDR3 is TGCGCCAGCAGCCTACTAATTCTAAGGGGTGGAGGGAATGGCTACACCTTC.

The CDR3: CATSRGQGSAKEQYF. In nucleotides, the CDR3 is TGTGCCACCAGCAGAGGACAGGGGTCGGCTAAGGAGCAGTACTTC. The chain links TRBV15 to TRBJ2-7; 8 nucleotides match TRBD1. The length of the CDR3 is 15 residues. Per the germline V gene, CDR1 is LNHNV and CDR2 is YYDKDF (reference sequence). The J segment lost 7 bases and the V segment lost 1 base, leaving 9 bases of the junction unmatched.

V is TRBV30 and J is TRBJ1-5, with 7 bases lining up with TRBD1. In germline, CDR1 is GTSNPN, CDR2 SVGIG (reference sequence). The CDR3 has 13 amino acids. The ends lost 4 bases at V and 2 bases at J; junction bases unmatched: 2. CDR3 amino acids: CAWNRGGNQPQHF. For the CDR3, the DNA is TGTGCCTGGAACAGGGGCGGCAATCAGCCCCAGCATTTT. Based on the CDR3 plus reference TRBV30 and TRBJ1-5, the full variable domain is SQTIHQWPATLVQPVGSPLSLECTVEGTSNPNLYWYRQAAGRGLQLLFYSVGIGQISSEVPQNLSASRPQDRQFILSSKKLLLSDSGFYLCAWNRGGNQPQHFGDGTRLSIL.

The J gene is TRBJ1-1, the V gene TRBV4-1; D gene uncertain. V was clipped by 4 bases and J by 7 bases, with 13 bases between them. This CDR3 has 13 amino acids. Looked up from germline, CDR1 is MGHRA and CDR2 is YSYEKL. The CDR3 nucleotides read TGCGCCAGCAGCCCCCCCGGGGATGGTGAAGCTTTCTTT. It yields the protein CASSPPGDGEAFF.

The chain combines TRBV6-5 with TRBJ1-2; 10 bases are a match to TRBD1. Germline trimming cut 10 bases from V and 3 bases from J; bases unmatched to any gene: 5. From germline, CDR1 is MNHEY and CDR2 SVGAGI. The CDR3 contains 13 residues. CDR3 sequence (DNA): TGTGCCACCCGACAGGGGGCCTACTATGGCTACACCTTC. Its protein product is CATRQGAYYGYTF.

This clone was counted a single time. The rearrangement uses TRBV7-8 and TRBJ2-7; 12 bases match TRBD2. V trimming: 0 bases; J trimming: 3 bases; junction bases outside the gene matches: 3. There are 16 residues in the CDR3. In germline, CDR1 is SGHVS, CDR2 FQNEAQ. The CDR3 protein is CASSLAGLAGRYEQYF. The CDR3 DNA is TGTGCCAGCAGCTTAGCGGGACTAGCGGGCCGCTACGAGCAGTACTTC.

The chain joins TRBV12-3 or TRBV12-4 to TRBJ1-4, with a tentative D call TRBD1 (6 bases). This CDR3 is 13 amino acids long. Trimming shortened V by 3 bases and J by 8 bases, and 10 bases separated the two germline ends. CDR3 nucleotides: TGTGCCAGCAGTTTGCCAGGGGTCGAAAAACTGTTTTTT. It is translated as CASSLPGVEKLFF.

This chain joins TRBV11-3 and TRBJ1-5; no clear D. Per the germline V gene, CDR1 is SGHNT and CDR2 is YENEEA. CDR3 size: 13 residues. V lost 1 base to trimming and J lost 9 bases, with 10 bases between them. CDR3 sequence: CASSLGGTRPQHF. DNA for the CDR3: TGTGCCAGCAGCTTAGGCGGAACTCGGCCCCAGCATTTT.

The chain's CDR3 is CASSFDRAGYGYTF. DNA for the CDR3: TGTGCCAGCAGTTTCGACAGGGCTGGGTATGGCTACACCTTC. The chain joins TRBV6-5 to TRBJ1-2; 7 nucleotides line up with TRBD1. With V trimmed by 4 bases and J by 5 bases, 7 bases remained unmatched. The length of the CDR3 is 14 residues. Germline values: CDR1 MNHEY, CDR2 SVGAGI.

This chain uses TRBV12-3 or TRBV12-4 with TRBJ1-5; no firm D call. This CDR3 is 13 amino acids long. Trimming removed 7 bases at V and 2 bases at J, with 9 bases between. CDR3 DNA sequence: TGTGCCAGCAAAGGCCGGGGCAATCAGCCCCAGCATTTT. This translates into CASKGRGNQPQHF.

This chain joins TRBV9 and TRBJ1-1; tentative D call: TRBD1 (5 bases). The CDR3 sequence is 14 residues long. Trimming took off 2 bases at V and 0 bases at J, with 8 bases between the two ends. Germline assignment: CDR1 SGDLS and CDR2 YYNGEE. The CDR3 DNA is TGTGCCAGCAGCGTGGGGCAGTTGAACACTGAAGCTTTCTTT. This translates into CASSVGQLNTEAFF.